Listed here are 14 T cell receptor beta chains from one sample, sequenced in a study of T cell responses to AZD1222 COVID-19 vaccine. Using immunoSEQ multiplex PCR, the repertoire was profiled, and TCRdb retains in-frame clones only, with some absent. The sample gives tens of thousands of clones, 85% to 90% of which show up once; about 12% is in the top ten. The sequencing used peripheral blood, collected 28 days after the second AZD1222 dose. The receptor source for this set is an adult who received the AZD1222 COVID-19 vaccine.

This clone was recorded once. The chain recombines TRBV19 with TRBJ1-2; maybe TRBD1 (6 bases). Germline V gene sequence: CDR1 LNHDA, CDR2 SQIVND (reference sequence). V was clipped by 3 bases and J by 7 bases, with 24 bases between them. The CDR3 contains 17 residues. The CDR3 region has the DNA TGTGCCAGTAGTATTGGGGGTCGGGACATTTTTTCGCGTGGCTACACCTTC. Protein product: CASSIGGRDIFSRGYTF.

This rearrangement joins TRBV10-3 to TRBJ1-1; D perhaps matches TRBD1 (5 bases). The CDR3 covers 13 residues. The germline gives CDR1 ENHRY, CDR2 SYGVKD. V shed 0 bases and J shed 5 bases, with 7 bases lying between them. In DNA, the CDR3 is TGTGCCATCAGTGAGTCGGCAGGGACTGAAGCTTTCTTT. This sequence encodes CAISESAGTEAFF.

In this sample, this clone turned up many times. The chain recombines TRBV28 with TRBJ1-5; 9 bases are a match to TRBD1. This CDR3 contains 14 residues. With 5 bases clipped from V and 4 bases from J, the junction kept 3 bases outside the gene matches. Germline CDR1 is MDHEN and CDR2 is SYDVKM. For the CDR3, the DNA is TGTGCCAGCAGTAACAGGGGGCGGAATCAGCCCCAGCATTTT. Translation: CASSNRGRNQPQHF.

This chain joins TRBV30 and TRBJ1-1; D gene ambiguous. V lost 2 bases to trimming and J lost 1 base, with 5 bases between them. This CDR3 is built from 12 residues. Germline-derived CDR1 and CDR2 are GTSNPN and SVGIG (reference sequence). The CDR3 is CAWSRENTEAFF. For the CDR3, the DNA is TGTGCCTGGAGTCGGGAGAACACTGAAGCTTTCTTT.

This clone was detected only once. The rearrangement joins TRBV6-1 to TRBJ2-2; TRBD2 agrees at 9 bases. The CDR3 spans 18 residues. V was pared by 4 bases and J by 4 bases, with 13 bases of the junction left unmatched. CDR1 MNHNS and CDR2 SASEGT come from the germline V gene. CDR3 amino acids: CASSVLAGGGGGTGELFF. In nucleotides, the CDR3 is TGTGCCAGCAGTGTACTAGCGGGTGGAGGGGGTGGCACCGGGGAGCTGTTTTTT.

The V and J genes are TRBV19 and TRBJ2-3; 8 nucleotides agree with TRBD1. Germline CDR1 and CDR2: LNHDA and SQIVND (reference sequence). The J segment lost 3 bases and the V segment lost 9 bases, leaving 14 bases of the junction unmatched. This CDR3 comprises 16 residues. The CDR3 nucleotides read TGTGCCAGCAGGAAGGCCCGACAGGGGCCTACAGATACGCAGTATTTT. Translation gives CASRKARQGPTDTQYF.

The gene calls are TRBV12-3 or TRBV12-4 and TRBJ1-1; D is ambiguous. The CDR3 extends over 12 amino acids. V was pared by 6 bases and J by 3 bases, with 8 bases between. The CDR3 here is CASSLFYTEAFF. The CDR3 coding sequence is TGTGCCAGCAGCCTCTTCTACACTGAAGCTTTCTTT.

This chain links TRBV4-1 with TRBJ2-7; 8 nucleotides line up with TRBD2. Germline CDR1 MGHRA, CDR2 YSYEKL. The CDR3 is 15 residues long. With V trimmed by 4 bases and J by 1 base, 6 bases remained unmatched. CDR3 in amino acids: CASSPTSGASYEQYF. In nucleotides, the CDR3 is TGCGCCAGCAGCCCCACTAGCGGAGCTTCCTACGAGCAGTACTTC.

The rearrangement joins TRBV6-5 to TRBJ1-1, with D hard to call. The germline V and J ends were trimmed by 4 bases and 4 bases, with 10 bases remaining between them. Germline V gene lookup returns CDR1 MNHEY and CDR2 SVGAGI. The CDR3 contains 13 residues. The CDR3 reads CASSFGEGTEAFF. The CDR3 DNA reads TGTGCCAGCAGTTTCGGGGAGGGCACTGAAGCTTTCTTT.

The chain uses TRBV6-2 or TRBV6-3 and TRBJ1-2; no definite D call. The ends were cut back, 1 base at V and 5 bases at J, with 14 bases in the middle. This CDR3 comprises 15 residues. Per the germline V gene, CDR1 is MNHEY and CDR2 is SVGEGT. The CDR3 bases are TGTGCCAGCAGTTACTGGGTACAGATAGAGTATGGCTACACCTTC. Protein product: CASSYWVQIEYGYTF.

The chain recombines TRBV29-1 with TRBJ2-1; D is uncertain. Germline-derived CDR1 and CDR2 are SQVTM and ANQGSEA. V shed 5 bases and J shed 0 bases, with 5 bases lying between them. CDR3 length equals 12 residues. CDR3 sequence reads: CSVRRSYNEQFF. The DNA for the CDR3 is TGCAGCGTTCGGCGCTCCTACAATGAGCAGTTCTTC.

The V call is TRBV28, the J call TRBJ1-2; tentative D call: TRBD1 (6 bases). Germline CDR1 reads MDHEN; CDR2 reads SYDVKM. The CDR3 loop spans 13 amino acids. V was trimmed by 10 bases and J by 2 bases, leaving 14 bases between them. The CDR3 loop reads CATEGELNYGYTF. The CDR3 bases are TGTGCCACGGAGGGGGAGCTAAACTATGGCTACACCTTC.

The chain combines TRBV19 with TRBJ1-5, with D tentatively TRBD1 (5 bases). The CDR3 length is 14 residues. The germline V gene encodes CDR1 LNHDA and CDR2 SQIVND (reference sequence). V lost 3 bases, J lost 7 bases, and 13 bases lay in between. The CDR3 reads CASSMVGDGQPQHF. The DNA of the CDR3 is TGTGCCAGTAGTATGGTGGGGGATGGCCAGCCCCAGCATTTT.

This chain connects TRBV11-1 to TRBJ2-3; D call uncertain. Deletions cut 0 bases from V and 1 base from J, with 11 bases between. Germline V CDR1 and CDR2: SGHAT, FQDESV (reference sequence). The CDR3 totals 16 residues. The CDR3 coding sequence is TGTGCCAGCAGCTTAGCGGAAGGGATTCGCACAGATACGCAGTATTTT. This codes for CASSLAEGIRTDTQYF.